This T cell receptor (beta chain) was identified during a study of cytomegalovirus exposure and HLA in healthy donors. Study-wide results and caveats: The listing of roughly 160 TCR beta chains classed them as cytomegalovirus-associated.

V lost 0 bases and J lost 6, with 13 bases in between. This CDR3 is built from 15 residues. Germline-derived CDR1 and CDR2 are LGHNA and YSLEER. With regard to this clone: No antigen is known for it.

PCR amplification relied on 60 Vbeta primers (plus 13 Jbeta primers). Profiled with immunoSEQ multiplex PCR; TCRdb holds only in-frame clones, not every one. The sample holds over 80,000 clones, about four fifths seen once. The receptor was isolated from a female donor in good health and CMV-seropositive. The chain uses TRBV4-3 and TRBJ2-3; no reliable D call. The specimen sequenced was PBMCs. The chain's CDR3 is CASSQDARVRDTQYF. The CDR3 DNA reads TGCGCCAGCAGCCAAGATGCTCGGGTCCGGGATACGCAGTATTTT.